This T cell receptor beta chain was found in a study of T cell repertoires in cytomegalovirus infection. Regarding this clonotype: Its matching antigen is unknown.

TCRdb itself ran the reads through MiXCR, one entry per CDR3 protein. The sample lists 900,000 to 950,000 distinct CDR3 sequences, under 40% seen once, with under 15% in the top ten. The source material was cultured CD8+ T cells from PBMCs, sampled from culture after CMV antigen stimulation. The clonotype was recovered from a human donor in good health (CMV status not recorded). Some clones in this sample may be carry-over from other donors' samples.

The CDR3 reads CASSEGVSSNEKLFF. The CDR3 DNA is TGTGCCAGCAGTGAAGGCGTGTCAAGCAATGAAAAACTGTTTTTT. The chain links TRBV6-1 to TRBJ1-4; D unclear. Trimming shortened V by 1 base and J by 5 bases, and 11 bases separated the two germline ends. Germline lookup yields CDR1 MNHNS and CDR2 SASEGT. This CDR3 contains 15 residues.